One sample yielded the 19 T cell receptor beta chains listed below, sequenced in a study of T-cell reconstitution after alpha-beta-depleted transplantation in children. A library of TCRbeta sequences, prepared with unique molecular identifiers, was generated. From the PCR reads, TCRdb called clonotypes with MiXCR, one entry per CDR3 protein. The repertoire has around 700,000 distinct CDR3 sequences, 13% of them found once; the top ten carry 0.79%. Material: PBMCs, obtained before TCRalphabeta/CD19-depleted stem cell transplant. These receptors originate from a girl aged 2 to 9 with congenital amegakaryocytic thrombocytopenia, due to receive a stem cell transplant.

This clonotype came up many times. The chain joins TRBV20-1 to TRBJ2-1; 8 nucleotides align to TRBD2. Germline V gene lookup returns CDR1 DFQATT and CDR2 SNEGSKA (reference sequence). V trimming: 0 bases; J trimming: 2 bases; junction bases outside the gene matches: 3. CDR3 length: 15 residues. The CDR3 region has the DNA TGCAGTGCTAGAGATCCGGGGGGGCCCTACAATGAGCAGTTCTTC. This sequence encodes CSARDPGGPYNEQFF.

This clonotype came up once. One junction end does not reproduce the germline sequence, and a read error may be involved. The chain is built from TRBV29-1 and TRBJ2-1, with D unresolved. Germline V gene lookup returns CDR1 SQVTM and CDR2 ANQGSEA. This CDR3 is built from 12 residues. CDR3 in DNA: TGCAGCGTATCCCAGGCTTACAATGAGCAGTCCTTC. Protein: CSVSQAYNEQSF.

This clonotype occurred a few times. This chain joins TRBV27 and TRBJ2-1; D assignment may be TRBD1 or TRBD2 (5 bases each). This CDR3 contains 16 residues. CDR1 is MNHEY and CDR2 is SMNVEV in the germline V gene (reference sequence). V was trimmed by 2 bases and J by 4 bases, leaving 15 bases between them. The CDR3 is CASSLKPPGTYNEQFF. The CDR3 region has the DNA TGTGCCAGCAGTTTAAAGCCCCCCGGGACGTACAATGAGCAGTTCTTC.

J is TRBJ2-1 and V is TRBV28; 8 positions match TRBD2. The germline CDR1 and CDR2 sequences are MDHEN and SYDVKM. V lost 5 bases, J lost 9 bases, and 12 bases stayed unmatched. The CDR3 totals 15 residues. The CDR3 sequence is CASSPFTSGGGEQFF. The DNA of the CDR3 is TGTGCCAGCAGTCCCTTTACTAGCGGAGGGGGTGAGCAGTTCTTC.

The gene calls are TRBV11-2 and TRBJ2-5; tentative D call: TRBD1 (6 bases). This CDR3 is built from 14 residues. V lost 4 bases to trimming and J lost 2 bases, with 11 bases between them. CDR1 and CDR2 (germline): SGHAT, FQNNGV. CDR3 residues: CASSSLTGQETQYF. The CDR3 region has the DNA TGTGCCAGCAGCTCGTTGACAGGACAAGAGACCCAGTACTTC.

In its sample, this clonotype was seen a few times. The CDR3 DNA reads as TGCGCCAGCGCACTGGGACTAGCGGGAGGTTATGAGCAGTTCTTC. Its protein is CASALGLAGGYEQFF. V is TRBV10-2 and J is TRBJ2-1; 15 nucleotides agree with TRBD2. V shed 8 bases, J shed 8 bases, and the junction held 7 bases outside the gene matches. CDR1 is WSHSY, CDR2 SAAADI, per germline. The CDR3 has 15 amino acids.

This clonotype was detected many times. J is TRBJ2-2 and V is TRBV6-5; perhaps TRBD1 as D (7 bases). V was clipped by 4 bases and J by 0 bases, with 15 bases between them. The CDR3 has 17 amino acids. Germline CDR1 is MNHEY and CDR2 is SVGAGI. The CDR3 reads CASSSQGGWTNTGELFF. The CDR3 DNA sequence: TGTGCCAGCAGTTCCCAGGGGGGATGGACGAACACCGGGGAGCTGTTTTTT.

The chain has TRBV5-6 and TRBJ1-1; perhaps TRBD1 as D (5 bases). Germline V lookup: CDR1 SGHDT, CDR2 YYEEEE. V was pared by 1 base and J by 3 bases, with 10 bases between. This CDR3 is 14 amino acids long. CDR3 region: CASSLSGTDTEAFF. Here the CDR3 DNA reads TGTGCCAGCAGCTTGTCCGGGACGGACACTGAAGCTTTCTTT.

This clonotype came up many times. The J gene is TRBJ2-7, the V gene TRBV20-1; D is perhaps TRBD1 (6 bases). V lost 3 bases and J lost 6, with 15 bases in between. The CDR3 extends over 13 amino acids. Per the germline V gene, CDR1 is DFQATT and CDR2 is SNEGSKA (reference sequence). CDR3 sequence reads: CSASQGSLGEQYF. DNA for the CDR3: TGCAGTGCTAGCCAGGGGAGCCTAGGCGAGCAGTACTTC.

The genes are TRBV15 and TRBJ1-5; D remains ambiguous. Per the germline V gene, CDR1 is LNHNV and CDR2 is YYDKDF (reference sequence). V was pared by 3 bases and J by 3 bases, with 15 bases between. There are 16 residues in the CDR3. The CDR3 nucleotides read TGTGCCACCAGCAGCCGTAGAGACTACCCCAATCAGCCCCAGCATTTT. Translation: CATSSRRDYPNQPQHF.

CDR3 sequence: CASSSDREGQPQHF. In DNA form, the CDR3 reads TGTGCCAGCAGTTCGGACAGGGAGGGTCAGCCCCAGCATTTT. V and J are TRBV28 and TRBJ1-5; the match to TRBD1 covers 8 bases. The CDR3 has 14 amino acids. Germline V gene lookup returns CDR1 MDHEN and CDR2 SYDVKM. V lost 4 bases, J lost 6 bases, and 5 bases stayed unmatched. The full variable domain, rest sourced from reference TRBV28 and TRBJ1-5, is DVKVTQSSRYLVKRTGEKVFLECVQDMDHENMFWYRQDPGLGLRLIYFSYDVKMKEKGDIPEGYSVSREKKERFSLILESASTNQTSMYLCASSSDREGQPQHFGDGTRLSIL.

The V gene is TRBV19, the J gene TRBJ2-1; 7 nucleotides line up with TRBD2. Trimming took 3 bases from V and 8 from J; bases not matched to a gene: 7. This CDR3 is built from 14 residues. The germline V gene has CDR1 LNHDA and CDR2 SQIVND (reference sequence). The CDR3 DNA follows: TGTGCCAGTAGTATCGGCGGGGGAGAGTATGAGCAGTTCTTC. Translation gives CASSIGGGEYEQFF. Drawing the rest from reference TRBV19 and TRBJ2-1, the complete variable domain is DGGITQSPKYLFRKEGQNVTLSCEQNLNHDAMYWYRQDPGQGLRLIYYSQIVNDFQKGDIAEGYSVSREKKESFPLTVTSAQKNPTAFYLCASSIGGGEYEQFFGPGTRLTVL.

The sample holds a few counts of this clonotype. The chain joins TRBV7-3 to TRBJ2-1, with D hard to call. V was cut by 5 bases and J by 8 bases, with 22 bases left in between. Germline assignment: CDR1 SGHTA and CDR2 FQGTGA. The CDR3 is 16 amino acids. The CDR3 is CASSPIRLGGRDEQFF. The CDR3, as DNA: TGTGCCAGCAGCCCAATCCGGCTTGGCGGCCGGGATGAGCAGTTCTTC.

This clonotype was counted at least ten times. CDR3 nucleotide sequence: TGTGCCAGCAGCTACGGACAGGGGGAGTTTGGGACAAAAGCTTTCTTT. This gives the protein CASSYGQGEFGTKAFF. This chain uses TRBV9 with TRBJ1-1, with 10 bases fitting TRBD1. The junction had 15 bases not matched to a gene; V was cut back by 4 bases and J by 9 bases. This CDR3 is 16 amino acids long. Germline CDR1 and CDR2: SGDLS and YYNGEE.

The chain joins TRBV7-6 to TRBJ2-1; 8 positions agree with TRBD2. Germline CDR1 SGHVS, CDR2 FNYEAQ. CDR3 size: 15 residues. The V gene end was trimmed by 4 bases and the J gene end by 5 bases; junction bases not matched to a gene: 7. The CDR3, as DNA: TGTGCCAGCAGCTCCGAAGCGGGAGTCAACAATGAGCAGTTCTTC. Translating it yields CASSSEAGVNNEQFF.

The table lists this clonotype with many counts. The chain couples TRBV20-1 to TRBJ2-7, with D perhaps assigned TRBD1 or TRBD2 (5 bases each). Germline CDR1 is DFQATT and CDR2 is SNEGSKA (reference sequence). Trimming removed 1 base from V and 5 bases from J, with 30 bases in between. There are 19 residues in the CDR3. As DNA, the CDR3 is TGCAGTGCTAGAGCTTTTCGCAGCCTTCGGGACGAGTTTCTGAACGAGCAGTACTTC. It specifies CSARAFRSLRDEFLNEQYF.

V gene TRBV5-1 combines with J gene TRBJ2-7; 8 bases are shared with TRBD1. The germline gives CDR1 SGHRS, CDR2 YFSETQ. CDR3 length equals 16 residues. V lost 3 bases, J lost 4 bases, and 12 bases stayed unmatched. CDR3 DNA: TGCGCCAGCAGCTCCCCCACCAGACAGGGGCTTTACGAGCAGTACTTC. Its translation: CASSSPTRQGLYEQYF.

This clonotype was detected ten times or more. The rearrangement uses TRBV5-6 and TRBJ1-2; D is unclear. CDR1 SGHDT and CDR2 YYEEEE come from the germline V gene. The CDR3 has 14 amino acids. V lost 2 bases to trimming and J lost 2 bases, with 10 bases between them. The DNA of the CDR3 is TGTGCCAGCAGCTTCGCGGTCCAGAACTATGGCTACACCTTC. This translates into CASSFAVQNYGYTF.

This clonotype was found a few times. The gene calls are TRBV11-2 and TRBJ2-5; a possible D gene is TRBD1 (5 bases). CDR1 and CDR2 from the germline V gene are SGHAT and FQNNGV. The ends were cut back, 7 bases at V and 5 bases at J, with 23 bases in the middle. This CDR3 contains 16 residues. In DNA, the CDR3 is TGTGCCAGCAACCCATGGGGCCCGGAAGGGATGGAGACCCAGTACTTC. Encoded protein: CASNPWGPEGMETQYF.